These T cell receptor beta chains were read from a single sample in a study of response to subunit inactivated influenza vaccine. TCRdb recomputed calls from the RT-PCR reads with MiXCR, one row per CDR3 protein. The table has just under 550,000 distinct CDR3 sequences, under 30% seen once. These data were likewise used in another study, on T cells expressing NK-cell markers.

The input for sequencing was CD4+ T cells sorted from PBMCs, taken roughly 12 days after vaccination. These receptors originate from a man between 50 and 59 years old who received an inactivated influenza vaccine. Both conserved end residues are part of each CDR3. A D gene is named only where the DNA matches it firmly. A clone size is listed for some rows: how often the clone was seen (once, few, many), or a class if it is expanded.

DNA	CDR3	D	size	V	J
TGTGCCAGCAGCTTAGCGAGGGGGGACAATGAGCAGTTCTTC	CASSLARGDNEQFF	NA	few	TRBV7-2	TRBJ2-1
TGTGCCACCAGTGACCCTAGGACAGGGCAATTCGAGCAGTACTTC	CATSDPRTGQFEQYF	TRBD1	few	TRBV24-1	TRBJ2-7
TGTGCCACCAGCAGAGTACAGAAAGTTTACAATGAGCAGTTCTTC	CATSRVQKVYNEQFF	NA	many	TRBV15	TRBJ2-1
TGTGCCAGCAGCTGGGGGTCGCCAACTAATGAAAAACTGTTTTTT	CASSWGSPTNEKLFF	NA	NA	TRBV5-5	TRBJ1-4
TGTGCCATCAGGGAGACAGGGGGTCTGAACACTGAAGCTTTCTTT	CAIRETGGLNTEAFF	TRBD1	NA	TRBV10-3	TRBJ1-1
TGTGCCAGCAGCTTGTATTTCCAGGACTCCTACGAGCAGTACTTC	CASSLYFQDSYEQYF	NA	NA	TRBV7-2	TRBJ2-7
TGTGCCTGGAGTGTAGGGCAGGGGCGAGGTTTGAGGGAGACCCAGTACTTC	CAWSVGQGRGLRETQYF	NA	NA	TRBV30	TRBJ2-5
TGCGCCAGCAGCCAACGAGCGGGGGGGCCTCCTTCCCAAGAGACCCAGTACTTC	CASSQRAGGPPSQETQYF	TRBD2	few	TRBV4-3	TRBJ2-5
TGTGCCAGCAGCTCCTACAGGGACCTGAACACTGAAGCTTTCTTT	CASSSYRDLNTEAFF	NA	NA	TRBV7-9	TRBJ1-1
TGTGCCAGCAGCTTGGAAGGGACCACAGATACGCAGTATTTT	CASSLEGTTDTQYF	NA	few	TRBV11-2	TRBJ2-3
TGCGGCGTCCTAAAGACAGGGGGCTACGAGCAGTACTTC	CGVLKTGGYEQYF	TRBD1	NA	TRBV29-1	TRBJ2-7
TGTGCCATCAGTGAGTCGACAGATGGAGGCTACACCTTC	CAISESTDGGYTF	NA	NA	TRBV10-3	TRBJ1-2
TGTGCCAGCAGCCCGGGACAGTCTCGCTACGAGCAGTACTTC	CASSPGQSRYEQYF	TRBD1	NA	TRBV3-1	TRBJ2-7
TGTGCCAGTAGTATAGGACCCTTACTAAGCGCGGGGGCCAACGTCCTGACTTTC	CASSIGPLLSAGANVLTF	NA	NA	TRBV19	TRBJ2-6
TGTGCCAGCACCACTGCGGGAGGGCCAGGTGAGCAGTTCTTC	CASTTAGGPGEQFF	TRBD2	few	TRBV12-3/TRBV12-4	TRBJ2-1
TGCAGTGCTAGTCCTCTTTACGAGCAGTACTTC	CSASPLYEQYF	NA	NA	TRBV20-1	TRBJ2-7
TGTGCCAGCAGCTTGACACATTCCGAGCAGTACTTC	CASSLTHSEQYF	NA	NA	TRBV11-2	TRBJ2-7
TGTGCCAGCAGTACTTCTGTGTCTCCCCGGGAAGATACGCAGTATTTT	CASSTSVSPREDTQYF	NA	few	TRBV6-2/TRBV6-3	TRBJ2-3
TGCAGTGCTAGAGATCTCGCTAGCGGGTACAGCTCCTACAATGAGCAGTTCTTC	CSARDLASGYSSYNEQFF	TRBD2	few	TRBV20-1	TRBJ2-1
TGCGCCAGCAGCTTGGAGGGGTGGCGCACTGAAGCTTTCTTT	CASSLEGWRTEAFF	NA	NA	TRBV5-1	TRBJ1-1
TGTGCCAGCAGCCGCTACTCCAATGAGCAGTTCTTC	CASSRYSNEQFF	NA	NA	TRBV16	TRBJ2-1
TGTGCCAGCAGGACGGGGCGTGGGCTGTTTTTT	CASRTGRGLFF	NA	once	TRBV2	TRBJ1-4
TGTGCCAGCAGTCTATCACTCGGGACTAACAATGAGCAGTTCTTC	CASSLSLGTNNEQFF	TRBD2	few	TRBV28	TRBJ2-1
TGCGCCAGCAGCCCGGACAGGGATAATTCACCCCTCCACTTT	CASSPDRDNSPLHF	TRBD1	NA	TRBV5-1	TRBJ1-6
TGTGCCACCCAACAGGGGCCATCATTCTACGAGCAGTACTTC	CATQQGPSFYEQYF	TRBD1	many	TRBV3-1	TRBJ2-7